These 9 T cell receptor beta chains were all obtained from the same sample, sequenced in a study of cytomegalovirus exposure and HLA in healthy donors. PCR used 60 Vbeta primers and 13 Jbeta primers. Clones were sequenced by immunoSEQ multiplex PCR, and TCRdb holds only the in-frame ones, with some missing. The repertoire holds about 130,000 clones, around 84% seen once, with about 2.5% in the top ten. Sequencing input: PBMCs. The receptors derive from a man aged 45-60 years in good health and CMV-seronegative.

The genes are TRBV5-4 and TRBJ1-3, with 10 bases that match TRBD1. The germline V gene has CDR1 SGHNT and CDR2 YYREEE (reference sequence). CDR3 length: 16 amino acids. J lost 4 bases, V lost 1 base, and 5 bases had no gene match. CDR3 region: CASSLPADRGGNTIYF. In DNA, the CDR3 is TGTGCCAGCAGCTTGCCGGCGGACAGGGGGGGAAACACCATATATTTT.

This rearrangement joins TRBV5-6 to TRBJ2-7, with 10 bases matching TRBD1. Unmatched junction bases numbered 1, after V lost 3 bases and J lost 4 bases. CDR3 length: 13 amino acids. Looked up from germline, CDR1 is SGHDT and CDR2 is YYEEEE. The CDR3 is CASSWDRGYEQYF. The DNA of the CDR3 is TGTGCCAGCAGCTGGGACAGGGGTTACGAGCAGTACTTC.

This chain links TRBV19 with TRBJ2-7; TRBD1 agrees at 9 bases. Trimming cost V 5 bases and J 4 bases; bases outside gene matches: 9. The CDR3 has 15 amino acids. Germline-derived CDR1 and CDR2 are LNHDA and SQIVND (reference sequence). In DNA, the CDR3 is TGTGCCAGTAGTGAGGGACAGGGCATCCCGTACGAGCAGTACTTC. It encodes CASSEGQGIPYEQYF.

The chain joins TRBV5-6 to TRBJ1-1; D is uncertain. The CDR3 has 15 amino acids. V dropped 5 bases and J dropped 4 bases, with 18 bases sitting between them. CDR1 is SGHDT, CDR2 YYEEEE, per germline. The CDR3 DNA sequence: TGTGCCAGCAGTCCCTACGCCGCCGGGAGCACTGAAGCTTTCTTT. Translating it yields CASSPYAAGSTEAFF. Based on the CDR3 plus reference TRBV5-6 and TRBJ1-1, the full variable domain is DAGVTQSPTHLIKTRGQQVTLRCSPKSGHDTVSWYQQALGQGPQFIFQYYEEEERQRGNFPDRFSGHQFPNYSSELNVNALLLGDSALYLCASSPYAAGSTEAFFGQGTRLTVV.

The chain employs TRBV7-9 and TRBJ1-5; possible D gene TRBD1, 6 bases. CDR1 and CDR2 (germline): SEHNR, FQNEAQ (reference sequence). The germline V and J ends were trimmed by 0 bases and 7 bases, with 13 bases remaining between them. The CDR3 covers 15 residues. CDR3 in amino acids: CASSLAGGGVQPQHF. CDR3 DNA: TGTGCCAGCAGCTTAGCCGGGGGGGGCGTACAGCCCCAGCATTTT.

The chain links TRBV7-9 to TRBJ2-7; tentative D call: TRBD1 (6 bases). The germline CDR1 and CDR2 sequences are SEHNR and FQNEAQ (reference sequence). The CDR3 is 15 residues long. V was cut by 3 bases and J by 4 bases, with 16 bases left in between. CDR3 protein: CASSFNRGRGYEQYF. In DNA, the CDR3 is TGTGCCAGCAGCTTTAATCGCGGCAGGGGATACGAGCAGTACTTC.

This sequence joins TRBV5-6 and TRBJ1-3, with no clear D. Germline-derived CDR1 and CDR2 are SGHDT and YYEEEE. The CDR3 has 14 residues. Trimming pared 4 bases from V and 3 bases from J, leaving 11 bases between. The CDR3 is CASSPWAGGNTIYF. The CDR3 nucleotides read TGTGCCAGCAGCCCGTGGGCCGGTGGAAACACCATATATTTT. The variable domain in full, with the rest retrieved from reference TRBV5-6 and TRBJ1-3, is DAGVTQSPTHLIKTRGQQVTLRCSPKSGHDTVSWYQQALGQGPQFIFQYYEEEERQRGNFPDRFSGHQFPNYSSELNVNALLLGDSALYLCASSPWAGGNTIYFGEGSWLTVV.

This chain joins TRBV19 and TRBJ2-3; 12 nucleotides match TRBD2. CDR3 length: 17 residues. The V and J ends lost 3 bases and 6 bases, in that order; junction bases with no gene match: 10. Germline CDR1 is LNHDA and CDR2 is SQIVND (reference sequence). The CDR3 reads CASSIVTSGGPRDTQYF. CDR3 in DNA: TGTGCCAGTAGTATTGTCACTAGCGGGGGGCCGCGGGATACGCAGTATTTT.

This clone was counted between two and nine times. The V gene is TRBV7-9, the J gene TRBJ2-5; 7 nucleotides match TRBD1. Germline loops: CDR1 SEHNR, CDR2 FQNEAQ (reference sequence). This CDR3 contains 12 residues. The ends lost 10 bases at V and 6 bases at J; junction bases unmatched: 8. The CDR3, as DNA: TGTGCCACCAAAACAGGGGTCCAGACCCAGTACTTC. This codes for CATKTGVQTQYF.